This T cell receptor (beta chain) was found in a study of blood T cell repertoires in COVID-19. The V gene lost 4 bases and the J gene lost 6 bases, with 18 bases spanning the gap. This CDR3 region has 16 residues. Germline CDR1 reads SGHDN; CDR2 reads FVKESK. Original analysis: Quantification of nucleated cells was approximated via reference gene primer amplification. Clones were sequenced by immunoSEQ multiplex PCR, and TCRdb holds only the in-frame ones, with some missing. The V and J calls and clone size were taken over from that table, and D and trimming were inferred from the DNA. The data show some 42,000 clones, approximately 85% seen once.

This TCR was sampled from a human donor in a cohort sampled during active COVID-19. The sequencing input was peripheral blood. The chain is built from TRBV14 and TRBJ1-4; D is unresolved. CDR3 residues: CASSPESQASYEKLFF. CDR3 bases: TGTGCCAGCAGCCCAGAGTCGCAGGCGAGCTATGAAAAACTGTTTTTT.